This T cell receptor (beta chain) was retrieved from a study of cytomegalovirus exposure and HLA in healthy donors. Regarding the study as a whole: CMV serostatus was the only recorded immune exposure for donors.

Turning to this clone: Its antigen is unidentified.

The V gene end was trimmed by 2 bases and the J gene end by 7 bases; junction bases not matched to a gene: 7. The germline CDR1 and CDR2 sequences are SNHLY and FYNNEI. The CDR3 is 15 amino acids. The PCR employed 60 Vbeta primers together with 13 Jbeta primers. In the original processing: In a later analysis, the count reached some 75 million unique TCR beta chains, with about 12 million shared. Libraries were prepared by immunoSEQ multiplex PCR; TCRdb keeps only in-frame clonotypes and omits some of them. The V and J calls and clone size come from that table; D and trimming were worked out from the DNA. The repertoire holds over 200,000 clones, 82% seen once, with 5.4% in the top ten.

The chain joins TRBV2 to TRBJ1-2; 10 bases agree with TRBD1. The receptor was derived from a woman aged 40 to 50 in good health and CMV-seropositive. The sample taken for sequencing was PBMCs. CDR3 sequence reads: CASSETTGGLGGYTF. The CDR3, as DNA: TGTGCCAGCAGTGAAACGACAGGGGGCTTGGGTGGCTACACCTTC.